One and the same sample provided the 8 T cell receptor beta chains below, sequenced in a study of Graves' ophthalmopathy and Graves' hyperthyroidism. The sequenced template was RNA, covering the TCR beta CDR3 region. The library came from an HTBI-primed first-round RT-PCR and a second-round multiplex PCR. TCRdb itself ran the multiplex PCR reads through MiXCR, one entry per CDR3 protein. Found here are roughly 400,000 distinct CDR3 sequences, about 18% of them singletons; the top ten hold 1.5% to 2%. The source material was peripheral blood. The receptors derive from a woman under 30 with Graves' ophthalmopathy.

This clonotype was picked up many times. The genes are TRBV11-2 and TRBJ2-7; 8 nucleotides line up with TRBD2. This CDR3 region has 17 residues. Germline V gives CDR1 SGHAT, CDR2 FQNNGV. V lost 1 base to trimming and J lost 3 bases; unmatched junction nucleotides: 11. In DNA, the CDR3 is TGTGCCAGCAGCTTAGGGTCATCAGCGGGGGCCCTCTACGAGCAGTACTTC. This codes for CASSLGSSAGALYEQYF.

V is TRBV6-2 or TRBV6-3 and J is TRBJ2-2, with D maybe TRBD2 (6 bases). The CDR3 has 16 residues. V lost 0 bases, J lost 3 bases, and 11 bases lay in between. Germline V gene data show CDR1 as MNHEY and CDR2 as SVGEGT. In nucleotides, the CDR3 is TGTGCCAGCAGTTACTCCTCGGGAGCCCACACCGGGGAGCTGTTTTTT. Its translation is CASSYSSGAHTGELFF.

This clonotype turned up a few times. The DNA for the CDR3 is TGTGCCAGCAGTCCCCTCGGACAGGGTCGCGAGCAGTACTTC. As protein: CASSPLGQGREQYF. V and J are TRBV6-1 and TRBJ2-7; 8 nucleotides agree with TRBD1. The CDR3 runs to 14 residues. Trimming at V came to 5 bases and at J to 6 bases, leaving 9 bases not matched to a gene. The germline gives CDR1 MNHNS, CDR2 SASEGT.

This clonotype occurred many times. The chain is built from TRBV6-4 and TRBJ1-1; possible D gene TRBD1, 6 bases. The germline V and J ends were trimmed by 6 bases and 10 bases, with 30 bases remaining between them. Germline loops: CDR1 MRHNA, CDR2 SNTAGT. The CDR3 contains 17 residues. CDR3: CASSVIYQEVDSRRAFF. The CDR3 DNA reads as TGTGCCAGCAGCGTCATTTACCAAGAAGTGGACAGTCGTCGAGCTTTCTTT.

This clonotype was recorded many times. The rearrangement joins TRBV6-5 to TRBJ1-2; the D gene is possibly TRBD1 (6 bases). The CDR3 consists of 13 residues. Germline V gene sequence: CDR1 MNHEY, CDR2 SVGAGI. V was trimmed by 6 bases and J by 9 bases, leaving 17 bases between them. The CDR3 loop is CASSPPGQVRYTF. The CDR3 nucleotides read TGTGCCAGCAGCCCTCCGGGACAAGTCCGCTACACCTTC.

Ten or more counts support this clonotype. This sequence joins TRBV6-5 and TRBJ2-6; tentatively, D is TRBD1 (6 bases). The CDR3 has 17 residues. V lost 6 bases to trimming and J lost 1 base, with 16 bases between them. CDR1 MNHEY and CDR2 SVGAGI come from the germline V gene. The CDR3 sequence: CASRGQTGLSGANVLTF. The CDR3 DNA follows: TGTGCCAGCAGGGGTCAGACAGGCTTATCTGGGGCCAACGTCCTGACTTTC.

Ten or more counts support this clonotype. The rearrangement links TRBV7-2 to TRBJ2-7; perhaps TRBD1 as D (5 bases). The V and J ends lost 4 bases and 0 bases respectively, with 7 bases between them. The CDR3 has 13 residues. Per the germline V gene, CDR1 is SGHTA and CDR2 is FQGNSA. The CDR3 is CASSWTSSYEQYF. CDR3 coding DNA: TGTGCCAGCAGCTGGACAAGCTCCTACGAGCAGTACTTC.

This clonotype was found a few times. DNA of the CDR3: TGTGCCAGCAGCTCGACGACTAGCGGGGGATCCTACGAGCAGTACTTC. This sequence encodes CASSSTTSGGSYEQYF. The chain joins TRBV11-2 to TRBJ2-7; 12 bases are a match to TRBD2. V was clipped by 4 bases and J by 1 base; unmatched bases: 5. Germline loops: CDR1 SGHAT, CDR2 FQNNGV. The CDR3 extends over 16 amino acids.